The 26 T cell receptor beta chains below come from one sample, sequenced in a study of cytomegalovirus exposure and HLA in healthy donors. With 60 Vbeta and 13 Jbeta primers, the PCR was carried out. Only in-frame clones appear in the TCRdb table, and some are missing; sequencing was by immunoSEQ multiplex PCR. The profile shows about 130,000 clones, more than 65% of them singletons. The sequencing input was PBMCs. Every receptor here comes from a man aged 50-59 years in good health and CMV-seronegative.

The chain links TRBV27 to TRBJ1-3; the match to TRBD1 covers 7 bases. The CDR3 sequence is 17 residues long. With 4 bases clipped from V and 0 bases from J, the junction kept 9 bases outside the gene matches. Germline V gives CDR1 MNHEY, CDR2 SMNVEV (reference sequence). CDR3 protein: CASSSRGTADSGNTIYF. Written as DNA, the CDR3 is TGTGCCAGCAGTTCCCGGGGGACAGCAGACTCTGGAAACACCATATATTTT.

The gene calls are TRBV4-2 and TRBJ1-6, with a possible D match to TRBD1 (5 bases). The CDR3 covers 14 residues. V lost 7 bases and J 7 bases, leaving 14 bases between the germline ends. Germline values: CDR1 LGHNA, CDR2 YNFKEQ. The CDR3 DNA is TGTGCCAGCACCTCGCAGGGCTTCAATTCACCCCTCCACTTT. This sequence encodes CASTSQGFNSPLHF.

The chain employs TRBV6-6 and TRBJ1-1, with 8 nucleotides matching TRBD1. This CDR3 is 16 amino acids long. Per the germline V gene, CDR1 is MNHNY and CDR2 is SVGAGI (reference sequence). The V segment lost 0 bases and the J segment 3 bases; nucleotides outside the gene matches: 6. The CDR3 reads CASSYSGQGVDTEAFF. The CDR3 DNA is TGTGCCAGCAGTTACTCAGGACAGGGAGTGGACACTGAAGCTTTCTTT.

This clone was counted between two and nine times. This chain uses TRBV6-5 with TRBJ2-3, with D possibly TRBD2 on 5 matching bases. The V end was cut by 5 bases, the J end by 1 base, with 13 bases between. Germline values: CDR1 MNHEY, CDR2 SVGAGI. The CDR3 has 15 amino acids. The DNA for the CDR3 is TGTGCCAGCAGTGGCCGGGATCAAGGCACAGATACGCAGTATTTT. This codes for CASSGRDQGTDTQYF.

The rearrangement uses TRBV10-2 and TRBJ2-3, with 9 bases identical to TRBD1. Germline CDR1 and CDR2: WSHSY and SAAADI. The V and J ends lost 7 bases and 3 bases, in that order; junction bases with no gene match: 8. CDR3 size: 15 residues. The CDR3 bases are TGCGCCAGCACCGGGACAGGGAGGCGGACAGATACGCAGTATTTT. Translation: CASTGTGRRTDTQYF.

J is TRBJ2-1 and V is TRBV15; D remains unclear. This CDR3 is 13 amino acids long. The V and J ends lost 0 bases and 5 bases respectively, with 5 bases between them. The germline CDR1 and CDR2 sequences are LNHNV and YYDKDF (reference sequence). In DNA form, the CDR3 reads TGTGCCACCAGCAGAGAAGCCAACAATGAGCAGTTCTTC. It specifies CATSREANNEQFF. Together with reference TRBV15 and TRBJ2-1, the CDR3 gives the full variable domain: DAMVIQNPRYQVTQFGKPVTLSCSQTLNHNVMYWYQQKSSQAPKLLFHYYDKDFNNEADTPDNFQSRRPNTSFCFLDIRSPGLGDTAMYLCATSREANNEQFFGPGTRLTVL.

The chain recombines TRBV7-8 with TRBJ2-5; D perhaps matches TRBD2 (5 bases). The CDR3 loop spans 15 amino acids. Trimming removed 3 bases at V and 5 bases at J, with 16 bases between. Germline V lookup: CDR1 SGHVS, CDR2 FQNEAQ. The CDR3 loop reads CASSLSDSRPETQYF. The CDR3 DNA reads TGTGCCAGCAGCTTGTCGGACTCCAGGCCGGAGACCCAGTACTTC.

V and J are TRBV30 and TRBJ1-2, with 8 bases aligning to TRBD1. Germline V lookup: CDR1 GTSNPN, CDR2 SVGIG (reference sequence). J lost 5 bases, V lost 1 base, and 6 bases had no gene match. The CDR3 runs 14 residues. CDR3 coding DNA: TGTGCCTGGAGTGCAGGGGGCTATTTGTATGGCTACACCTTC. Amino acids: CAWSAGGYLYGYTF.

Here the CDR3 DNA reads TGTGCCAGCAGCCCGGGCTCTGGGGCCAACGTCCTGACTTTC. This gives the protein CASSPGSGANVLTF. The gene calls are TRBV6-6 and TRBJ2-6; D is unclear. Looked up from germline, CDR1 is MNHNY and CDR2 is SVGAGI (reference sequence). This CDR3 is built from 14 residues. V lost 6 bases, J lost 0 bases, and 6 bases lay in between.

The count of this clone is one. The rearrangement uses TRBV7-3 and TRBJ2-3; maybe TRBD2 (5 bases). V lost 4 bases to trimming and J lost 6 bases, with 14 bases between them. This CDR3 has 14 amino acids. Germline CDR1 reads SGHTA; CDR2 reads FQGTGA. As DNA, the CDR3 is TGTGCCAGCAGCTCGGGGTCATCCGGGGATACGCAGTATTTT. Translating it yields CASSSGSSGDTQYF.

The chain recombines TRBV18 with TRBJ1-5; the match to TRBD1 covers 7 bases. The CDR3 spans 17 residues. Germline CDR1 reads KGHSH; CDR2 reads LQKENI. Trimming at V came to 6 bases and at J to 6 bases, leaving 17 bases not matched to a gene. The CDR3 is CASSPEGAISRGQPQHF. The CDR3 nucleotides are TGTGCCAGCTCTCCCGAGGGGGCGATATCGAGAGGTCAGCCCCAGCATTTT.

The genes are TRBV6-5 and TRBJ1-1, with 8 bases that match TRBD1. Germline loops: CDR1 MNHEY, CDR2 SVGAGI. The CDR3 is 13 amino acids. After removal of 7 bases from V and 6 bases from J, the junction contained 7 bases not matched to a gene. CDR3 amino acids: CASTWTGWSEAFF. For the CDR3, the DNA is TGTGCCAGCACTTGGACAGGGTGGTCTGAAGCTTTCTTT.

The gene calls are TRBV29-1 and TRBJ2-1; D perhaps matches TRBD1 (5 bases). Germline loops: CDR1 SQVTM, CDR2 ANQGSEA. Trimming cost V 6 bases and J 3 bases, with 15 bases left between them. The CDR3 totals 14 residues. This chain's CDR3 is CSVLPGNLYNEQFF. In DNA, the CDR3 is TGCAGCGTCCTGCCAGGGAACCTCTACAATGAGCAGTTCTTC.

The chain joins TRBV4-3 to TRBJ2-1, with TRBD2 matching 8 bases. Per germline, CDR1 LGHNA and CDR2 YSLEER. This CDR3 is built from 16 residues. With 0 bases clipped from V and 7 bases from J, the junction kept 8 bases outside the gene matches. The DNA of the CDR3 is TGCGCCAGCAGCCAAGATACGGGACTAGATTTGAATGAGCAGTTCTTC. Translation: CASSQDTGLDLNEQFF.

The chain is built from TRBV5-1 and TRBJ2-3; 7 positions agree with TRBD2. Germline CDR1 is SGHRS and CDR2 is YFSETQ. CDR3 length: 15 residues. The J segment lost 1 base and the V segment lost 4 bases, leaving 6 bases of the junction unmatched. The CDR3 sequence: CASSPGRGGTDTQYF. DNA for the CDR3: TGCGCCAGCAGCCCCGGTCGGGGGGGCACAGATACGCAGTATTTT.

This clone was seen once. CDR3 nucleotides: TGTGCCAGCAGTTACTCGAGGAACGGAGAGACCCAGTACTTC. Encoded protein: CASSYSRNGETQYF. The chain links TRBV6-6 to TRBJ2-5; D is uncertain. From germline, CDR1 is MNHNY and CDR2 SVGAGI (reference sequence). Trimming took 0 bases from V and 4 from J, leaving 9 bases between them. The CDR3 totals 14 residues.

This clone has a handful of counts. V usage is TRBV27 and J usage is TRBJ2-7, with TRBD1 matching 8 bases. The CDR3 has 15 amino acids. Trimming took 5 bases from V and 4 from J; bases not matched to a gene: 10. Looked up from germline, CDR1 is MNHEY and CDR2 is SMNVEV (reference sequence). The CDR3, as DNA: TGTGCCAGCAGTGTAACACAGGGGGGATTGTACGAGCAGTACTTC. It encodes CASSVTQGGLYEQYF.

V usage is TRBV4-1 and J usage is TRBJ1-1; 7 bases are shared with TRBD1. The CDR3 extends over 16 amino acids. The germline gives CDR1 MGHRA, CDR2 YSYEKL. The V gene end was trimmed by 1 base and the J gene end by 0 bases; junction bases not matched to a gene: 5. CDR3 sequence reads: CASSQGPGQMNTEAFF. The CDR3 DNA is TGCGCCAGCAGCCAAGGACCGGGACAGATGAACACTGAAGCTTTCTTT.

V is TRBV27 and J is TRBJ2-3; 10 bases are shared with TRBD1. CDR3 length: 16 residues. V lost 5 bases to trimming and J lost 5 bases; unmatched junction nucleotides: 10. Looked up from germline, CDR1 is MNHEY and CDR2 is SMNVEV (reference sequence). The CDR3 region is CASSLILGQGLDTQYF. The CDR3 bases are TGTGCCAGCAGTCTGATCTTGGGACAGGGGTTAGATACGCAGTATTTT.

This chain uses TRBV6-1 with TRBJ2-1; 7 bases map to TRBD2. Germline V gene data show CDR1 as MNHNS and CDR2 as SASEGT. The trim removed 3 bases at V and 15 bases at J, leaving 5 bases unmatched. CDR3 length equals 11 residues. The CDR3 protein is CASSDRGVPFF. The CDR3 region has the DNA TGTGCCAGCAGTGATCGGGGGGTGCCGTTCTTC.

This chain connects TRBV27 to TRBJ2-5; TRBD2 agrees at 9 bases. The ends lost 10 bases at V and 6 bases at J; junction bases unmatched: 12. CDR3 size: 14 residues. In germline, CDR1 is MNHEY, CDR2 SMNVEV (reference sequence). The CDR3 sequence is CATKGRGGWKTQYF. CDR3 bases: TGTGCCACCAAGGGGCGGGGGGGTTGGAAGACCCAGTACTTC.

The gene calls are TRBV10-2 and TRBJ1-5; 7 bases are a match to TRBD1. This CDR3 has 14 residues. Germline trimming cut 8 bases from V and 6 bases from J; bases unmatched to any gene: 10. Per the germline V gene, CDR1 is WSHSY and CDR2 is SAAADI. This CDR3 is CASAEDRFFQPQHF. The CDR3 DNA reads as TGCGCCAGCGCTGAGGACAGGTTCTTTCAGCCCCAGCATTTT.

This clone was seen more than once but under ten times. This chain links TRBV6-5 with TRBJ2-3, with TRBD1 identical over 9 bases. Germline V gives CDR1 MNHEY, CDR2 SVGAGI. The CDR3 totals 16 residues. V lost 3 bases to trimming and J lost 0 bases; unmatched junction nucleotides: 4. DNA for the CDR3: TGTGCCAGCAGTTATTTGGGACAGGGTAGCACAGATACGCAGTATTTT. Residues: CASSYLGQGSTDTQYF.

This rearrangement joins TRBV7-9 to TRBJ2-7, with 12 bases lining up with TRBD2. This CDR3 region has 16 residues. Trimming cost V 5 bases and J 3 bases; bases outside gene matches: 8. Looked up from germline, CDR1 is SEHNR and CDR2 is FQNEAQ (reference sequence). The CDR3 sequence is CASSLGLAGNNYEQYF. The CDR3 coding sequence is TGTGCCAGCAGCCTAGGACTAGCGGGGAACAACTACGAGCAGTACTTC.

For this clone: Other DNA variants within this sample encode the same CDR3. The gene calls are TRBV5-1 and TRBJ2-1; D is perhaps TRBD2 (6 bases). The CDR3 consists of 16 residues. Germline CDR1 is SGHRS and CDR2 is YFSETQ. V was clipped by 0 bases and J by 2 bases, with 12 bases between them. The CDR3 sequence is CASSLAAGYPYNEQFF. The CDR3 nucleotides read TGCGCCAGCAGCTTGGCGGCGGGGTACCCCTACAATGAGCAGTTCTTC.

The chain recombines TRBV4-2 with TRBJ2-5; 7 bases align to TRBD1. Germline assignment: CDR1 LGHNA and CDR2 YNFKEQ. The CDR3 contains 16 residues. Trimming took 1 base from V and 5 from J; bases not matched to a gene: 10. CDR3 sequence reads: CASSQVGSGGGETQYF. As DNA, the CDR3 is TGTGCCAGCAGCCAAGTTGGGTCAGGGGGTGGGGAGACCCAGTACTTC.